This record concerns one T cell receptor beta chain sequence. Its antigen is currently unknown. The source of the sample is a study of cytomegalovirus exposure and HLA in healthy donors. Study information: From HLA-typed donors, an early data release held 70 million to 95 million unique TCRs. Overall study results and limits: Some V segments, including TRBV6-2 and TRBV6-3, were excluded as indistinguishable. Prediction of most subjects' HLA-A and HLA-B alleles by TCR beta sequences was reportedly accurate.

This CDR3 contains 14 residues. V lost 3 bases, J lost 5 bases, and 14 bases lay in between. CDR1 is SGHNT, CDR2 YYREEE, per germline (reference sequence). The PCR was carried out with 60 Vbeta primers and 13 Jbeta primers. Original processing methods: A follow-up analysis tallied around 76 million unique TCR beta chains, 9 million to 11 million shared. Data came from immunoSEQ multiplex PCR; TCRdb stores just in-frame clones and leaves some out. The V and J calls and clone size are taken from that table; D and trimming were inferred from the DNA. The table has 100,000 to 150,000 clones, 81% seen once.

V and J are TRBV5-4 and TRBJ1-1; tentative D call: TRBD1 (6 bases). Input material: PBMCs. The sequence derives from a woman in her thirties or forties in good health and CMV-seropositive. CDR3 in DNA: TGTGCCAGCAGCTCGATCAGGGGAGGGACTGAAGCTTTCTTT. This sequence encodes CASSSIRGGTEAFF. Looking up the rest from reference TRBV5-4 and TRBJ1-1 gives the full variable domain: ETGVTQSPTHLIKTRGQQVTLRCSSQSGHNTVSWYQQALGQGPQFIFQYYREEENGRGNFPPRFSGLQFPNYSSELNVNALELDDSALYLCASSSIRGGTEAFFGQGTRLTVV.